The rows below give T cell receptor beta chains drawn from one sample of a study of technical replicates of blood from several donors. Assay used: immunoSEQ multiplex PCR; TCRdb lists only in-frame clones, some missing. The sample includes nearly 95,000 clones, 95% to 97% of them seen just once. The source material was T cells isolated from PBMCs. These receptors all come from a human donor in good health. The CDR3 runs from the conserved cysteine through the conserved F or W. Some rows have no size entry. The others give once, few or many, or a class for an expanded clone.

j_call: NA; v_call: TRBV5-6; clone_size: NA; cdr3_aa: CASSPGLGYEQYF
j_call: TRBJ1-2; v_call: TRBV29-1; clone_size: NA; cdr3_aa: CSVESGTAYGYTF
j_call: TRBJ2-6; v_call: TRBV6-4; clone_size: NA; cdr3_aa: CASSVFSGANVLTF
j_call: TRBJ2-1; v_call: TRBV27; clone_size: NA; cdr3_aa: CASSYPGTSNNEQFF
j_call: TRBJ2-3; v_call: TRBV5-1; clone_size: NA; cdr3_aa: CASSLDVTSGSRGDTQYF
j_call: TRBJ2-2; v_call: TRBV19; clone_size: NA; cdr3_aa: CASSKRQGDGGELFF
j_call: TRBJ1-1; v_call: TRBV5-6; clone_size: NA; cdr3_aa: CASSLRTAMNTEAFF
j_call: TRBJ2-3; v_call: TRBV19; clone_size: NA; cdr3_aa: CASSYASGRYGTDTQYF
j_call: TRBJ2-7; v_call: TRBV9; clone_size: NA; cdr3_aa: CASSPRYQTSSYEQYF
j_call: TRBJ2-7; v_call: TRBV6-1; clone_size: NA; cdr3_aa: CATQEEAESYEQYF
j_call: TRBJ2-7; v_call: TRBV6-5; clone_size: NA; cdr3_aa: CASSYSSGVYEQYF
j_call: TRBJ2-5; v_call: TRBV30; clone_size: NA; cdr3_aa: CAWIGEETQYF
j_call: TRBJ1-5; v_call: TRBV30; clone_size: NA; cdr3_aa: CAWSRGGSNQPQHF
j_call: TRBJ2-5; v_call: TRBV6-5; clone_size: NA; cdr3_aa: CASGRGEETQYF
j_call: TRBJ2-1; v_call: TRBV10-3; clone_size: once; cdr3_aa: CAISISGSRNEQFF
j_call: TRBJ2-1; v_call: TRBV5-6; clone_size: NA; cdr3_aa: CASSPGLAGWNEQFF
j_call: TRBJ1-1; v_call: TRBV9; clone_size: NA; cdr3_aa: CASSETGATEAFF
j_call: TRBJ2-5; v_call: TRBV27; clone_size: NA; cdr3_aa: CASRTAGGITQYF
j_call: TRBJ2-1; v_call: TRBV4-1; clone_size: once; cdr3_aa: CASSQVHSGTNNNEQFF
j_call: TRBJ2-7; v_call: TRBV9; clone_size: NA; cdr3_aa: CASSDGLAGSYEQYF
j_call: TRBJ1-1; v_call: TRBV29-1; clone_size: NA; cdr3_aa: CSANLGAPEAFF
j_call: TRBJ2-5; v_call: TRBV18; clone_size: NA; cdr3_aa: CASSPIVGTSEETQYF
j_call: TRBJ1-1; v_call: TRBV6-1; clone_size: NA; cdr3_aa: CASNEQQGTRNTEAFF
j_call: TRBJ1-5; v_call: TRBV5-4; clone_size: NA; cdr3_aa: CASSVSGGGRGNQPQHF